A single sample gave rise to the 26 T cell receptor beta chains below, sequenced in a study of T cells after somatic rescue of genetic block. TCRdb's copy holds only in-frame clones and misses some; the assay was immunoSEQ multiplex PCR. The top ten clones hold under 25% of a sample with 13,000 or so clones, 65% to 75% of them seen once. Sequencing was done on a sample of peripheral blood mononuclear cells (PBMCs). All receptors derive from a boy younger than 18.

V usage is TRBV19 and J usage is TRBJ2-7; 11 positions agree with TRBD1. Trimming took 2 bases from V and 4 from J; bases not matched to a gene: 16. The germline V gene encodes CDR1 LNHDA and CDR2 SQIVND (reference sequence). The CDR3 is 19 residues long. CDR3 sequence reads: CASSITQRAMWDRGYEQYF. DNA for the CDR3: TGTGCCAGTAGTATAACCCAAAGGGCCATGTGGGACAGGGGGTACGAGCAGTACTTC. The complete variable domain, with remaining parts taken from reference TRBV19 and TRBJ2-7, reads DGGITQSPKYLFRKEGQNVTLSCEQNLNHDAMYWYRQDPGQGLRLIYYSQIVNDFQKGDIAEGYSVSREKKESFPLTVTSAQKNPTAFYLCASSITQRAMWDRGYEQYFGPGTRLTVT.

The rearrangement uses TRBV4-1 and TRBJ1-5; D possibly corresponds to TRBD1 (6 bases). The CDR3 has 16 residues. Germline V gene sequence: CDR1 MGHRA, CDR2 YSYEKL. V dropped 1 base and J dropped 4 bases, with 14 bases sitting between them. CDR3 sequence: CASSQGPGAKNQPQHF. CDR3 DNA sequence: TGCGCCAGCAGCCAAGGCCCAGGGGCTAAAAATCAGCCCCAGCATTTT.

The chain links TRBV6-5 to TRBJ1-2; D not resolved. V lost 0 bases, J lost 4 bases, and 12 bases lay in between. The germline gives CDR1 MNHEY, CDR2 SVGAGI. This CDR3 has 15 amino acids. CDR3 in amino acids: CASSYSRQTRYGYTF. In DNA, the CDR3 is TGTGCCAGCAGTTACTCGAGGCAGACCCGCTATGGCTACACCTTC.

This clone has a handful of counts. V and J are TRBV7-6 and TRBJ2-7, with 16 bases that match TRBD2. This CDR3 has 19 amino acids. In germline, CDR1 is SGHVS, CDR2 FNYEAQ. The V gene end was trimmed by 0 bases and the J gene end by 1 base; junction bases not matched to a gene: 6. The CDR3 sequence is CASSLAQGTSGGASYEQYF. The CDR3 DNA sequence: TGTGCCAGCAGCTTAGCGCAGGGGACTAGCGGGGGGGCATCCTACGAGCAGTACTTC.

The CDR3 DNA reads as TGCGCCAGCAGCCTACGACTAGCACGTTTCACCGGGGAGCTGTTTTTT. This gives the protein CASSLRLARFTGELFF. V is TRBV4-1 and J is TRBJ2-2, with 7 bases identical to TRBD2. V gave up 4 bases and J gave up 4 bases; unmatched junction bases: 9. CDR3 length equals 16 residues. Germline V CDR1 and CDR2: MGHRA, YSYEKL.

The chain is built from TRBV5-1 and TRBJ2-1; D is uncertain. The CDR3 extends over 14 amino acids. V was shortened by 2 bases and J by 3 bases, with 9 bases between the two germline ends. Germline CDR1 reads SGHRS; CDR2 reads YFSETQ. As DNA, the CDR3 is TGCGCCAGCAGCTTTCAGCCACTCTACAATGAGCAGTTCTTC. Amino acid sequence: CASSFQPLYNEQFF.

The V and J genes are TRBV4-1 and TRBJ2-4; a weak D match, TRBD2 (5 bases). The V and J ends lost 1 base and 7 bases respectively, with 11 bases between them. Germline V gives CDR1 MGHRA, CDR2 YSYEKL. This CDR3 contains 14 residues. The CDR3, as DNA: TGCGCCAGCAGCCAAGCGGTTAGCGCCAACATTCAGTACTTC. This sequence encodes CASSQAVSANIQYF.

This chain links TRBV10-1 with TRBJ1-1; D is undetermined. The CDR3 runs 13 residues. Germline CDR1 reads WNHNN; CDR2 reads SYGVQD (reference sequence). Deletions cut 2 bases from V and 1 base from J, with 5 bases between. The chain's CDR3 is CASSEVSNTEAFF. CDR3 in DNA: TGCGCCAGCAGTGAGGTCTCGAACACTGAAGCTTTCTTT.

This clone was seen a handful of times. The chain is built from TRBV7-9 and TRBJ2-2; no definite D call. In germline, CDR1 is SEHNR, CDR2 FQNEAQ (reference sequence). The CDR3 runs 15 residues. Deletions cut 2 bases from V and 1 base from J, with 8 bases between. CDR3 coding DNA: TGTGCCAGCAGCTTACACGTGGGGAACACCGGGGAGCTGTTTTTT. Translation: CASSLHVGNTGELFF.

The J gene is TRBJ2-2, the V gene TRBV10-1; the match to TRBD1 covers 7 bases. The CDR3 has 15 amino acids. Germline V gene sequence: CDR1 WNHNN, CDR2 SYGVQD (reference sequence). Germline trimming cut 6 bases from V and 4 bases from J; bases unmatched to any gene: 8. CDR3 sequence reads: CASSAQGSPTGELFF. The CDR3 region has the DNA TGCGCCAGCAGCGCACAGGGGAGCCCCACCGGGGAGCTGTTTTTT.

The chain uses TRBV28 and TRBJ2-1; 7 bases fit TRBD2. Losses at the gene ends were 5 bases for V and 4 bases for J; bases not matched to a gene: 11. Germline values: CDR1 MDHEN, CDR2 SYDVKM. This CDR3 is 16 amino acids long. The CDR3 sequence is CASSTSGLVSYNEQFF. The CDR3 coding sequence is TGTGCCAGCAGTACCAGTGGACTAGTGAGTTACAATGAGCAGTTCTTC.

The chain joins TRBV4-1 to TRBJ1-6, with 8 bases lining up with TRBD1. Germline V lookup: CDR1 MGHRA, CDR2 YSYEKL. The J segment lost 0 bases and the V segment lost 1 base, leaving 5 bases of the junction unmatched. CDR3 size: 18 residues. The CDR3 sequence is CASSQVGDRSSYNSPLHF. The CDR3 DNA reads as TGCGCCAGCAGCCAAGTTGGGGACAGGAGCTCCTATAATTCACCCCTCCACTTT.

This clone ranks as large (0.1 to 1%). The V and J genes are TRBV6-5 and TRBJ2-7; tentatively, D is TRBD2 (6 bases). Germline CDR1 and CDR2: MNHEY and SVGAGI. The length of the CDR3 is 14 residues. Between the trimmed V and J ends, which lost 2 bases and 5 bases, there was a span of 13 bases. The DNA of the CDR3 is TGTGCCAGCAGTTACGGGGGGATGTTAAACGAGCAGTACTTC. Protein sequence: CASSYGGMLNEQYF.

The DNA for the CDR3 is TGTGCCAGTAGTACGGGGAGGGCTAATGAAAAACTGTTTTTT. Encoded protein: CASSTGRANEKLFF. This chain links TRBV19 with TRBJ1-4; no clear D gene. This CDR3 is 14 amino acids long. Germline lookup yields CDR1 LNHDA and CDR2 SQIVND (reference sequence). The ends were cut back, 4 bases at V and 3 bases at J, with 9 bases in the middle.

CDR3 residues: CASVRALRWEQYF. In DNA, the CDR3 is TGTGCCAGTGTTCGGGCTCTAAGGTGGGAGCAGTACTTC. The chain is built from TRBV2 and TRBJ2-7; D is unclear. Germline V CDR1 and CDR2: SNHLY, FYNNEI. Trimming removed 9 bases at V and 7 bases at J, with 19 bases between. The CDR3 has 13 amino acids.

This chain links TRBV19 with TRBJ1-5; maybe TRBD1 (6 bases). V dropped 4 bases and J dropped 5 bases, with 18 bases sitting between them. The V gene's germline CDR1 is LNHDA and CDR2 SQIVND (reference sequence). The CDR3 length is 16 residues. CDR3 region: CASSNWDTFIYQPQHF. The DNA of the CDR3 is TGTGCCAGTAGTAATTGGGACACCTTCATTTATCAGCCCCAGCATTTT. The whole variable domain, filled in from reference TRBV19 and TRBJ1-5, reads DGGITQSPKYLFRKEGQNVTLSCEQNLNHDAMYWYRQDPGQGLRLIYYSQIVNDFQKGDIAEGYSVSREKKESFPLTVTSAQKNPTAFYLCASSNWDTFIYQPQHFGDGTRLSIL.

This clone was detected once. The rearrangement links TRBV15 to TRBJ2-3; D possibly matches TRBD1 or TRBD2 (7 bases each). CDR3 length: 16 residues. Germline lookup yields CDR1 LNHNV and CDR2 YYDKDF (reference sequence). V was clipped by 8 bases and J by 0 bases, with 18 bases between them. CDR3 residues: CATGGETGLSTDTQYF. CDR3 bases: TGTGCCACCGGGGGGGAGACAGGGTTGAGCACAGATACGCAGTATTTT.

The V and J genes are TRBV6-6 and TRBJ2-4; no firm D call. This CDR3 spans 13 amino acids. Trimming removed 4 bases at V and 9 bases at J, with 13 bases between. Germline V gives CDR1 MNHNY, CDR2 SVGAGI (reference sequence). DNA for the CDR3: TGTGCCAGCAGTTCCCAAGATCCGGGCATTCAGTACTTC. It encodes CASSSQDPGIQYF.

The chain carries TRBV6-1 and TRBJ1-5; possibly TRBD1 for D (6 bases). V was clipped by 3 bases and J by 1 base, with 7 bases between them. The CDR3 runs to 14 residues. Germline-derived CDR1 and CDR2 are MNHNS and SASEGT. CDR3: CASSDRGSNQPQHF. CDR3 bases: TGTGCCAGCAGTGACAGGGGAAGCAATCAGCCCCAGCATTTT.

DNA for the CDR3: TGTGCCAGCTCACGTCGACTAGCGGGGGGAGAGACCCAGTACTTC. This translates into CASSRRLAGGETQYF. V gene TRBV18 combines with J gene TRBJ2-5, with 13 bases matching TRBD2. After removal of 4 bases from V and 4 bases from J, the junction contained 3 bases not matched to a gene. CDR1 is KGHSH and CDR2 is LQKENI in the germline V gene. CDR3 length: 15 residues.

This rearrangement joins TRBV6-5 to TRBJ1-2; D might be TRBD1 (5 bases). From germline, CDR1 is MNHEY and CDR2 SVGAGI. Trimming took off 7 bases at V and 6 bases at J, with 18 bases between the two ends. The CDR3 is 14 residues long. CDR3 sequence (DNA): TGTGCCAGCATTCCTAAGGGGAGGGCGGATGGCTACACCTTC. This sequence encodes CASIPKGRADGYTF.

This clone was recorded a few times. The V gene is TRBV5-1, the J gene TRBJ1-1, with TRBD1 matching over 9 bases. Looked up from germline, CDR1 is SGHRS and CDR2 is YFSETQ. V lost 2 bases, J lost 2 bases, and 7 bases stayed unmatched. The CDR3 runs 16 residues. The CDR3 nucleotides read TGCGCCAGCAGCTTCCCTAATACAGGGGGCAACACTGAAGCTTTCTTT. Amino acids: CASSFPNTGGNTEAFF.

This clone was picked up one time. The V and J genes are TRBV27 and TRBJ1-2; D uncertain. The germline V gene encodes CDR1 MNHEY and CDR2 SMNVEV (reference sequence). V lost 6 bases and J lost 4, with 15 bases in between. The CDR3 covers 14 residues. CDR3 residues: CASRVQAHSYGYTF. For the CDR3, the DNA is TGTGCCAGCAGGGTTCAAGCCCACAGCTATGGCTACACCTTC.

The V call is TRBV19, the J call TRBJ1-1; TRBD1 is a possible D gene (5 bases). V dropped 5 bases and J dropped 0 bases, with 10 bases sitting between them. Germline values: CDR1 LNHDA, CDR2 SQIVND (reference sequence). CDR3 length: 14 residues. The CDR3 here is CASSPGGLNTEAFF. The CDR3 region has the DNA TGTGCCAGTAGTCCCGGGGGTTTGAACACTGAAGCTTTCTTT.

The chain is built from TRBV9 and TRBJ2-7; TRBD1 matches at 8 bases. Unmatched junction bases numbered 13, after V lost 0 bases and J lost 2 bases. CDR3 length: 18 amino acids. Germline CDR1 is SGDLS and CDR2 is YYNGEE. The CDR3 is CASSVGVPGQGAPYEQYF. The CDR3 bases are TGTGCCAGCAGCGTAGGAGTCCCTGGACAGGGCGCCCCCTACGAGCAGTACTTC. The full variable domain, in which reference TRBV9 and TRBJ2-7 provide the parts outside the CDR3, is DSGVTQTPKHLITATGQRVTLRCSPRSGDLSVYWYQQSLDQGLQFLIQYYNGEERAKGNILERFSAQQFPDLHSELNLSSLELGDSALYFCASSVGVPGQGAPYEQYFGPGTRLTVT.

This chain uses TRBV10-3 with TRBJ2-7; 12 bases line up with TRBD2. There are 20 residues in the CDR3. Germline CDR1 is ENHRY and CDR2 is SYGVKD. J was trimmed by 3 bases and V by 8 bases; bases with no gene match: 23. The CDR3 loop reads CAIRRDLAGGPVQSIYEQYF. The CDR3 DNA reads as TGTGCCATCCGTAGGGACCTAGCGGGAGGGCCCGTCCAGAGCATCTACGAGCAGTACTTC.